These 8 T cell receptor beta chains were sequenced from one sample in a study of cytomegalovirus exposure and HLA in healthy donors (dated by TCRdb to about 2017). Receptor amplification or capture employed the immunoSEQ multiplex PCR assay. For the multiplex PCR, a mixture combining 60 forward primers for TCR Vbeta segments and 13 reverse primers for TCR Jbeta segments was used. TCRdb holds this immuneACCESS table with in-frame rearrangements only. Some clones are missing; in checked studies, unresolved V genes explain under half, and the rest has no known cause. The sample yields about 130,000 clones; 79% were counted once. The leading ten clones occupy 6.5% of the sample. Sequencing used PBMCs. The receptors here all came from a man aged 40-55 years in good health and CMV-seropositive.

Written as DNA, the CDR3 is TGTGCCAGCAGCCCATGGGGAGAGACCGGGGAGCTGTTTTTT. As protein: CASSPWGETGELFF. The chain uses TRBV4-2 and TRBJ2-2; D is possibly TRBD2 (5 bases). Per the germline V gene, CDR1 is LGHNA and CDR2 is YNFKEQ. The V and J ends lost 4 bases and 5 bases respectively, with 11 bases between them. The CDR3 runs to 14 residues.

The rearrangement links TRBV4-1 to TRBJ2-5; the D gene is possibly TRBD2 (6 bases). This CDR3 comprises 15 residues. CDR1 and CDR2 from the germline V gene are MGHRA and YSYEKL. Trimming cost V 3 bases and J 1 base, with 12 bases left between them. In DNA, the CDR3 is TGCGCCAGCAGCCATCTCATAGCGGCCCAAGAGACCCAGTACTTC. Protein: CASSHLIAAQETQYF.

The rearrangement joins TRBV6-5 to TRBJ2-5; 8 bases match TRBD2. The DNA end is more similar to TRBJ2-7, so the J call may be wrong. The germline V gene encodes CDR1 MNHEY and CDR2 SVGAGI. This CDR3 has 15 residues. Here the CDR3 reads CASRGSGTRLDEQYF. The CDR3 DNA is TGTGCCAGCAGGGGAAGCGGGACTAGGCTGGACGAGCAGTACTTC.

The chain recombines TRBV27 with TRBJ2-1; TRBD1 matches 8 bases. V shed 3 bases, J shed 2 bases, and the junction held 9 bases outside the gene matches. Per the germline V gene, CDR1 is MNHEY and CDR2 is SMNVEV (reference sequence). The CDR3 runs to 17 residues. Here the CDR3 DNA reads TGTGCCAGCAGTTTCGGCAGGGGGCAAGGGGCCTACAATGAGCAGTTCTTC. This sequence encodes CASSFGRGQGAYNEQFF.

This CDR3 is CASSYEYEQYF. CDR3 sequence (DNA): TGTGCCAGCAGTTATGAGTACGAGCAGTACTTC. The J gene is TRBJ2-5, the V gene TRBV6-1, with D unclear. The J call may be faulty, since TRBJ2-7 better matches the DNA end. The germline V gene has CDR1 MNHNS and CDR2 SASEGT. The CDR3 consists of 11 residues.

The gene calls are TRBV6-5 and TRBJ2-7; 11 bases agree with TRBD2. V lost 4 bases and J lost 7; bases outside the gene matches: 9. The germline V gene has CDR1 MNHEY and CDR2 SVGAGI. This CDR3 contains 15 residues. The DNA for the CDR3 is TGTGCCAGCAGTTCCCAACCCCCTAGCGGGAGGGAGCAGTACTTC. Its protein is CASSSQPPSGREQYF.

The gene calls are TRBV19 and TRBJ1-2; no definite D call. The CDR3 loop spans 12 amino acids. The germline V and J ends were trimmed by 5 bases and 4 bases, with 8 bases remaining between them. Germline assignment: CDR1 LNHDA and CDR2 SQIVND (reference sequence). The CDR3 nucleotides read TGTGCCAGTAGTGGTAGTAGCTATGGCTACACCTTC. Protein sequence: CASSGSSYGYTF.

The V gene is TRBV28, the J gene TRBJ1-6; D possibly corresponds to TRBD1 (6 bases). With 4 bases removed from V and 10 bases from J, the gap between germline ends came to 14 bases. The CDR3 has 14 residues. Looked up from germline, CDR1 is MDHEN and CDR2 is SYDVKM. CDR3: CASSYRVGGSPLHF. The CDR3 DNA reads TGTGCCAGCAGTTACAGGGTCGGCGGCTCACCCCTCCACTTT.